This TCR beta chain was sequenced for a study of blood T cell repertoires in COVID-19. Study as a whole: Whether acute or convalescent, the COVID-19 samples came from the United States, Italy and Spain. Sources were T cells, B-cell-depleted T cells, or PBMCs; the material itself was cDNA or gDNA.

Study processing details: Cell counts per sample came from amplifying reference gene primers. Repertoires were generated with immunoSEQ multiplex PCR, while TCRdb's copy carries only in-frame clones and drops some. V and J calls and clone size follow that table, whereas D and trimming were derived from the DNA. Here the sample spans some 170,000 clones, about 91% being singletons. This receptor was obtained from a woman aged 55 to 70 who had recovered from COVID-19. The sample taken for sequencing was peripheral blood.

The DNA for the CDR3 is TGTGCCATCAGTGAGTTCGTACAGGGGGCAGGAGAGACCCAGTACTTC. It translates to CAISEFVQGAGETQYF. This chain links TRBV10-3 with TRBJ2-5, with 9 bases fitting TRBD1. This CDR3 is built from 16 residues. Germline trimming cut 1 base from V and 4 bases from J; bases unmatched to any gene: 7. The germline gives CDR1 ENHRY, CDR2 SYGVKD.